These T cell receptor beta chains were read from a single sample in a study of OX40 agonist ivuxolimab in advanced cancers. Generated by immunoSEQ multiplex PCR, the TCRdb table keeps only in-frame clones and is missing some. Here the sample spans about 89,000 clones, just over 90% being singletons. The sample was CD4+ or CD8+ T cells sorted from blood, taken in a trial of the OX40 agonist ivuxolimab. These receptors were taken from an adult with an advanced solid tumor such as melanoma, head and neck, liver or kidney cancer. Each CDR3 is given with its conserved first and last residue. Each record gives: clone size, J gene, D gene, V gene, CDR3 DNA, CDR3 protein. The D gene is left open where the match is weak. Not all rows give a size; the values are once, few, many and, for expanded clones, a class.

once | TRBJ2-2 | TRBD2 | TRBV7-2 | TGTGCCAGCACCAGCGGGAGTCGAAGCACCGGGGAGCTGTTTTTT | CASTSGSRSTGELFF
. | TRBJ1-1 | TRBD1 | TRBV5-1 | TGCGCCAGCGGCAGCGGGACAGGGGCCACTGAAGCTTTCTTT | CASGSGTGATEAFF
. | TRBJ2-5 | . | TRBV7-2 | TGTGCCAGCAGCTTAACGGGGAGCCGCAGGGCCCAGTACTTC | CASSLTGSRRAQYF
. | TRBJ1-1 | . | TRBV10-2 | TGCGCCAGCAGTGAGGTCCGGTCTGAAGCTTTCTTT | CASSEVRSEAFF
. | TRBJ1-4 | TRBD1 | TRBV5-4 | TGTGCCAGCAGCCCAACAGGGGGCGGGAATGAAAAACTGTTTTTT | CASSPTGGGNEKLFF
. | TRBJ2-7 | TRBD2 | TRBV29-1 | TGCAGCGTTGATGGAGCGGGAGGGTCCTCCTACGAGCAGTACTTC | CSVDGAGGSSYEQYF
. | TRBJ2-7 | . | TRBV7-2 | TGTGCCAGCAGCAGCAGGGCCCCCTACGAGCAGTACTTC | CASSSRAPYEQYF
. | TRBJ2-7 | TRBD1 | TRBV18 | TGTGCCAGCTCACCTGGGACAGGGTTCGCCTACGAGCAGTACTTC | CASSPGTGFAYEQYF
. | TRBJ1-5 | TRBD1 | TRBV19 | TGTGCCAGTAGTACCGGACAGGGGTTTTATCAGCCCCAGCATTTT | CASSTGQGFYQPQHF
. | TRBJ1-2 | . | TRBV28 | TGTGCCAGCAGTGGTTCGTGGGGCCAACCTAACTATGGCTACACCTTC | CASSGSWGQPNYGYTF
. | TRBJ2-7 | . | TRBV19 | TGTGCCAGTGGCCGTCGAGGGGCCAATCCTTACGAGCAGTACTTC | CASGRRGANPYEQYF
. | TRBJ2-1 | . | TRBV2 | TGTGCCAGCAGTGAAGGTCTCAGCTACAATGAGCAGTTCTTC | CASSEGLSYNEQFF
. | TRBJ1-5 | . | TRBV18 | TGTGCCAGCTCCCCAGACATTCAGTCAGGTCAGCCCCAGCATTTT | CASSPDIQSGQPQHF
. | TRBJ1-2 | . | TRBV9 | TGTGCCAGCCGAGGATTGGGGATCAGCTATGGCTACACCTTC | CASRGLGISYGYTF
. | TRBJ2-7 | . | TRBV6-6 | TGTGCCAGCAGCGGTCAAACCTACGAGCAGTACTTC | CASSGQTYEQYF
. | TRBJ2-5 | . | TRBV2 | TGTGCCAGCAGTGAAGGGGCAGTCCAAGAGACCCAGTACTTC | CASSEGAVQETQYF
. | TRBJ2-3 | TRBD2 | TRBV4-2 | TGTGCCAGCAGCCAAGTAGGGATCGTCGGGGGGGCTACAGATACGCAGTATTTT | CASSQVGIVGGATDTQYF
. | TRBJ2-7 | . | TRBV28 | TGTGCCACATATCCCGCGGGGCTCTCCTACGAGCAGTACTTC | CATYPAGLSYEQYF
. | TRBJ1-6 | . | TRBV15 | TGTGCCACCAGCAGAGATCATTTGGGTAGGAGTATTGGAAATTCACCCCTCCACTTT | CATSRDHLGRSIGNSPLHF
. | TRBJ2-5 | TRBD1 | TRBV4-3 | TGCGCCAGCAGCCAAGTTGCGGGGACAGGAGTACAAGAGACCCAGTACTTC | CASSQVAGTGVQETQYF
. | TRBJ2-5 | TRBD1 | TRBV2 | TGTGCCAGCAGTGACGCCGGACAGGGGACGGAGACCCAGTACTTC | CASSDAGQGTETQYF
. | TRBJ2-7 | TRBD2 | TRBV5-1 | TGCGCCAGCAGCTTGGCCGTGCGGGAGCCCTACGAGCAGTACTTC | CASSLAVREPYEQYF
few | TRBJ1-5 | TRBD1 | TRBV28 | TGTGCCAGTATACAGGGGGCAGGGCAGCCCCAGCATTTT | CASIQGAGQPQHF
. | TRBJ2-2 | TRBD1 | TRBV6-5 | TGTGCCAGCAGTTGGGACAGGGCCGGGGCCGGGGAGCTGTTTTTT | CASSWDRAGAGELFF
. | TRBJ2-5 | . | TRBV28 | TGTGCCAGCAGCCGGACGGAAGAGACCCAGTACTTC | CASSRTEETQYF
few | TRBJ1-2 | . | TRBV28 | TGTGCCAGCAGTTTATCCTTCGGCTACACCTTC | CASSLSFGYTF
once | TRBJ1-2 | . | TRBV29-1 | TGCAGCGTTGTGGATCTCCCAGTAAACTATGGCTACACCTTC | CSVVDLPVNYGYTF
. | TRBJ2-5 | TRBD1 | TRBV2 | TGTGCCAGCAGTGAAGGGGGGACAGGGCAAGAGACCCAGTACTTC | CASSEGGTGQETQYF
. | TRBJ1-1 | . | TRBV5-1 | TGCGCCAGCAGCTTTGGGGCGGCGAACACTGAAGCTTTCTTT | CASSFGAANTEAFF
once | TRBJ1-1 | . | TRBV27 | TGTGCCAGCAGTTTTGGCGGGTCGAACACTGAAGCTTTCTTT | CASSFGGSNTEAFF
. | TRBJ1-2 | . | TRBV6-5 | TGTGCCAGCAGTTACGTCGCCGGGCGTGGCTACACCTTC | CASSYVAGRGYTF
. | TRBJ1-5 | . | TRBV6-6 | TGTGCCAGCAGTGGCAGGGGTTTCGGTCAGCCCCAGCATTTT | CASSGRGFGQPQHF
. | TRBJ2-7 | TRBD1 | TRBV5-6 | TGTGCCAGCAGCTTGGAGCTGACAGGGACCAGGCACGAGCAGTACTTC | CASSLELTGTRHEQYF
. | TRBJ2-3 | TRBD2 | TRBV10-2 | TGCGCCAGCAGTGAGTCGTTTACTAGCGGGAGTCGTAGTGGCACAGATACGCAGTATTTT | CASSESFTSGSRSGTDTQYF
once | TRBJ1-2 | . | TRBV4-2 | TGTGCCAGCAGCCGAGACAGAACAGGAACAACTATGGGCTACACCTTC | CASSRDRTGTTMGYTF
. | TRBJ1-5 | TRBD1 | TRBV7-2 | TGTGCCAGCAGCCCGGGACAGGGGTCGGAGCCCCAGCATTTT | CASSPGQGSEPQHF
. | TRBJ2-5 | . | TRBV14 | TGTGCCAGCAGCCGTCGCCTAGGGGGTTGGGAGACCCAGTACTTC | CASSRRLGGWETQYF
. | TRBJ2-2 | . | TRBV5-1 | TGCGCCAGCGCGGCCTGGCTGGTTGGGGACACCGGGGAGCTGTTTTTT | CASAAWLVGDTGELFF
. | TRBJ1-4 | TRBD1 | TRBV28 | TGTGCCAGCAGTCCGCCAGGGGGCGCGGGAGAAAAACTGTTTTTT | CASSPPGGAGEKLFF
. | TRBJ1-2 | TRBD1 | TRBV7-6 | TGTGCCAGCAGCCCGGGACAGGGGCAGGACTATGGCTACACCTTC | CASSPGQGQDYGYTF
. | TRBJ2-7 | . | TRBV2 | TGTGCCAGCAGTGGCGACAGCTACGAGCAGTACTTC | CASSGDSYEQYF
. | TRBJ2-3 | TRBD1 | TRBV10-1 | TGCGCCAGCAGTGACGACAGGGTGTTGGGAGATACGCAGTATTTT | CASSDDRVLGDTQYF
. | TRBJ2-4 | TRBD2 | TRBV19 | TGTGCCAGTACCTCCGGTGGTAGCGGGAGTTACATTCAGTACTTC | CASTSGGSGSYIQYF
. | TRBJ2-2 | TRBD1 | TRBV5-4 | TGTGCCAGCAGCTTGGACGGGACAGGGAATAACGGGGAGCTGTTTTTT | CASSLDGTGNNGELFF
. | TRBJ2-7 | . | TRBV7-2 | TGTGCCAGCAGCGAATTCCGAGTTGCCGGTTACGAGCAGTACTTC | CASSEFRVAGYEQYF
. | TRBJ2-1 | TRBD1 | TRBV9 | TGTGCCAGCAGCTTAGAGGACAGGGCCCACAATGAGCAGTTCTTC | CASSLEDRAHNEQFF
. | TRBJ2-7 | . | TRBV28 | TGTGCCAGCTTCGGCAACTCCTACGAGCAGTACTTC | CASFGNSYEQYF
once | TRBJ2-3 | . | TRBV5-1 | TGCGCCAGCAGCTTAACGACAGATACGCAGTATTTT | CASSLTTDTQYF
. | TRBJ2-7 | TRBD1 | TRBV27 | TGTGCCAGCAGTTTACGTTCGACAGGGGCGAATAAAATTTACGAGCAGTACTTC | CASSLRSTGANKIYEQYF
. | TRBJ2-1 | . | TRBV5-1 | TGCGCCAGCAGTCGAGACAGCTCCTACAATGAGCAGTTCTTC | CASSRDSSYNEQFF
. | TRBJ2-5 | . | TRBV5-1 | TGCGCCAGCAGCCCGGGAGGGACAGGACAAGAGACCCAGTACTTC | CASSPGGTGQETQYF
. | TRBJ2-7 | TRBD1 | TRBV29-1 | TGCAGCGCCAGGGGCCAGGGGGCCTACGAGCAGTACTTC | CSARGQGAYEQYF
. | TRBJ2-1 | . | TRBV18 | TGTGCCAGCTCACCCAGGGGGGATGAGCAGTTCTTC | CASSPRGDEQFF
. | TRBJ1-4 | TRBD1 | TRBV5-1 | TGCGCCAGCAGCTTACAGGGGGCAGGTTATGAAAAACTGTTTTTT | CASSLQGAGYEKLFF
once | TRBJ1-3 | . | TRBV11-2 | TGTGCCAGCAGCTTAGATAACTACCTATCTGGAAACACCATATATTTT | CASSLDNYLSGNTIYF
. | TRBJ1-3 | TRBD1 | TRBV7-2 | TGTGCCAGCAGCCCGGGACAGGGAAACACCATATATTTT | CASSPGQGNTIYF
. | TRBJ2-7 | . | TRBV6-1 | TGTGCCAGCAGAGGAATAGCGGCAGCCTCCTACGAGCAGTACTTC | CASRGIAAASYEQYF
. | TRBJ1-1 | TRBD1 | TRBV11-3 | TGTGCCTGTGTCACAGGGGGGACGACTGAAGCTTTCTTT | CACVTGGTTEAFF
. | TRBJ1-1 | . | TRBV6-6 | TGTGCCAGCAGTTCCCAACCCACCGGCACTGAAGCTTTCTTT | CASSSQPTGTEAFF